This TCR beta chain was sequenced in a study of T cell therapy after organ transplantation. Regarding time point: 4-8 weeks after completion of therapy. The V gene's germline CDR1 is MNHEY and CDR2 SVGAGI. CDR3 length: 13 residues. V gave up 5 bases and J gave up 5 bases, with 9 bases separating them. As for this clone: Its antigen is as yet unknown.

Assay: immunoSEQ multiplex PCR; the TCRdb copy retains only in-frame clones and omits some. The table has about 18,000 clones, about 81% seen once. This TCR derives from a human patient who had received a solid organ transplant and had CMV disease. Some T cells may possibly be graft donor cells. Sequences were derived from CD8+ T cells from blood, sampled after autologous CMV-specific T cell therapy. The chain carries TRBV6-5 and TRBJ2-2, with D tentatively TRBD2 (6 bases). CDR3 nucleotide sequence: TGTGCCAGCAGTATGACTAGTACCGGGGAGCTGTTTTTT. Residues: CASSMTSTGELFF.